One and the same sample provided the 5 T cell receptor beta chains below, sequenced in a study of shared clonotypes between healthy human individuals (TCRdb year 2020). The library relied on the immunoSEQ multiplex PCR assay. TCRdb re-hosts the immuneACCESS table, in-frame sequences only. Its copies lack some clones; in the studies checked, an unresolved V gene accounts for under half of them, and the cause for the rest is not known. The sample yields about half a million clones; 65% to 80% were counted once. The ten top clones hold less than 15% of the sample. Sequenced material: PBMCs. The receptors here all came from a woman in her thirties or forties in good health. Some clones in this sample may be carry-over from other donors' samples.

The V and J genes are TRBV7-2 and TRBJ2-3, with 12 nucleotides matching TRBD2. CDR3 length: 17 residues. The V gene end was trimmed by 4 bases and the J gene end by 5 bases; junction bases not matched to a gene: 10. Germline lookup yields CDR1 SGHTA and CDR2 FQGNSA. CDR3 coding DNA: TGTGCCAGCAGCTCCTCTAGCGGGAGGGCCCTAGGAGATACGCAGTATTTT. Translated, it gives CASSSSSGRALGDTQYF.

This rearrangement joins TRBV5-4 to TRBJ2-3; TRBD1 matches 8 bases. The CDR3 has 13 residues. The V segment lost 4 bases and the J segment 5 bases; nucleotides outside the gene matches: 3. The germline CDR1 and CDR2 sequences are SGHNT and YYREEE (reference sequence). The CDR3 protein is CASSGQGIDTQYF. CDR3 coding DNA: TGTGCCAGCAGCGGACAGGGAATAGATACGCAGTATTTT.

V and J are TRBV28 and TRBJ2-5; TRBD1 might be the D (6 bases). The CDR3 has 15 residues. Germline V CDR1 and CDR2: MDHEN, SYDVKM. The V end was cut by 2 bases, the J end by 2 bases, with 12 bases between. The CDR3 DNA sequence: TGTGCCAGCAGTTTAATCCGCAGGGGACAAGAGACCCAGTACTTC. Its protein is CASSLIRRGQETQYF.

The chain employs TRBV7-7 and TRBJ2-1; 9 bases are a match to TRBD2. The V gene end was trimmed by 5 bases and the J gene end by 8 bases; junction bases not matched to a gene: 7. CDR1 and CDR2 from the germline V gene are SSHAT and FNYEAQ (reference sequence). This CDR3 contains 14 residues. The CDR3 DNA reads TGTGCCAGCAGCCCGGTCCTAGCGGGACATGAGCAGTTCTTC. It codes for CASSPVLAGHEQFF.

The chain joins TRBV19 to TRBJ2-1; perhaps TRBD1 as D (5 bases). CDR1 is LNHDA and CDR2 is SQIVND in the germline V gene (reference sequence). The CDR3 contains 13 residues. Trimming shortened V by 6 bases and J by 3 bases, and 9 bases separated the two germline ends. As DNA, the CDR3 is TGTGCCAGTAGAACAGGTTACTACAATGAGCAGTTCTTC. This translates into CASRTGYYNEQFF.